This record covers a single TCR beta chain. Its antigen is currently unknown. The treatment denotes: around 19 received Ad26.COV2.S at low or high dose, single or two shots; several received placebo; per-sample allocation not given. It was on day 63 after the first vaccine or placebo injection that samples were taken. The CDR3 runs to 14 residues. Trimming shortened V by 5 bases and J by 5 bases, and 14 bases separated the two germline ends. Germline V gene sequence: CDR1 SGHTA, CDR2 FQGTGA. Profiling relied on immunoSEQ multiplex PCR, and the TCRdb table lists in-frame clones only, not all of them. The sample has under 550,000 clones; around 90% are singletons. The sample belongs to a study of Ad26.COV2.S vaccination and SARS-CoV-2 variants. Whole-study results and caveats: A substantial breadth of spike-specific CD8+ and CD4+ T cell responses after vaccination has been reported.

Source: peripheral blood, taken in a trial of Ad26.COV2.S vaccine versus placebo. This TCR came from a person aged 18-60 years who received the Ad26.COV2.S COVID-19 vaccine or a placebo. This chain uses TRBV7-3 with TRBJ2-3, with D possibly called TRBD1 or TRBD2 (6 bases each). In DNA, the CDR3 is TGTGCCAGCAGCCAAGAAGGAGGGGGAGATACGCAGTATTTT. This gives the protein CASSQEGGGDTQYF. Drawing the rest from reference TRBV7-3 and TRBJ2-3, the complete variable domain is GAGVSQTPSNKVTEKGKYVELRCDPISGHTALYWYRQSLGQGPEFLIYFQGTGAADDSGLPNDRFFAVRPEGSVSTLKIQRTERGDSAVYLCASSQEGGGDTQYFGPGTRLTVL.